This TCR beta chain is from a study of blood T cell repertoires in COVID-19. V was clipped by 3 bases and J by 7 bases; unmatched bases: 8. Germline assignment: CDR1 MNHNS and CDR2 SASEGT. The CDR3 is 15 residues long. Original methodology: Using reference gene primer amplification, nucleated cell counts were estimated. Measured with immunoSEQ multiplex PCR; TCRdb has only the in-frame clones, and not every one. D and trimming come from the DNA, and the V and J calls and clone size come from that table. The sample lists 150,000 to 200,000 clones, about 74% seen once, with approximately 3% in the top ten.

This receptor was taken from a woman older than 75 with acute or convalescent COVID-19. Material: peripheral blood. The genes are TRBV6-1 and TRBJ1-4, with 7 bases aligning to TRBD1. The CDR3: CASSDRTGVSEKLFF. Written as DNA, the CDR3 is TGTGCCAGCAGTGATAGGACAGGAGTTTCTGAAAAACTGTTTTTT.